This T cell receptor (beta chain) was identified in a study of T cells expressing NK-cell markers. Study details: Of eight sequenced donors, seven were HCMV-seropositive and one HCMV-seronegative.

TCRdb reprocessed the 5' RACE reads and keeps a single row for each CDR3 protein, giving no DNA. The data include approximately 420,000 distinct CDR3 sequences; the top ten clones carry about 10%. The CDR3 runs 12 residues. This clonotype was obtained from a woman in her fifties or sixties in good health. The specimen was blood T cells: a sorted CD56 or NKG2C T cell subset, CD4+ or CD8+ T cells, or bulk PBMC T cells (not recorded which). The rearrangement joins TRBV12-3 or TRBV12-4 to TRBJ1-3. CDR3 in amino acids: CASSLVENTIYF.